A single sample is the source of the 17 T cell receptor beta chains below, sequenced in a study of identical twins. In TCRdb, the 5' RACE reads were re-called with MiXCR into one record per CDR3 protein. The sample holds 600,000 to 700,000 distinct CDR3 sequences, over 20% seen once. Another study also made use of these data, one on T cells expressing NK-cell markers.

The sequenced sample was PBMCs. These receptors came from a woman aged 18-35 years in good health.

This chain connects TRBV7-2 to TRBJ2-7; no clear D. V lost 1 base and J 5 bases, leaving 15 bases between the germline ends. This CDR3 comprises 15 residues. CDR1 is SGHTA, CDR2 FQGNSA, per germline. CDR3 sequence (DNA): TGTGCCAGCAGCTTAGAGACAAGGCCCGAGAACGAGCAGTACTTC. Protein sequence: CASSLETRPENEQYF. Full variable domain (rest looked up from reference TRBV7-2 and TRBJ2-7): GAGVSQSPSNKVTEKGKDVELRCDPISGHTALYWYRQSLGQGLEFLIYFQGNSAPDKSGLPSDRFSAERTGGSVSTLTIQRTQQEDSAVYLCASSLETRPENEQYFGPGTRLTVT.

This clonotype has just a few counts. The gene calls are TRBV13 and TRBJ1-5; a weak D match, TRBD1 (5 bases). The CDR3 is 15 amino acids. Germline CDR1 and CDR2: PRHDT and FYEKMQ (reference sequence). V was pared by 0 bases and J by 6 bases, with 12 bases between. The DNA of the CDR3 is TGTGCCAGCAGCTTAGGTACCAGGGCAGTTCAGCCCCAGCATTTT. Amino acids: CASSLGTRAVQPQHF.

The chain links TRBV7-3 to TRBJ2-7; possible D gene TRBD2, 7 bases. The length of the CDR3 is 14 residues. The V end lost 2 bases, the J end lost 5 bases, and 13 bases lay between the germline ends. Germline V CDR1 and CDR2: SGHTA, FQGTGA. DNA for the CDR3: TGTGCCAGCAGCTTATTGGGGGGGCTGGACGAGCAGTACTTC. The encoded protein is CASSLLGGLDEQYF.

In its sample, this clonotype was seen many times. CDR3 sequence (DNA): TGCGCCAGCAGCCCCGGCACAGGAGGTGATCAGCCCCAGCATTTT. The encoded protein is CASSPGTGGDQPQHF. The J gene is TRBJ1-5, the V gene TRBV5-1; TRBD1 might be the D (5 bases). CDR3 size: 15 residues. Germline CDR1 reads SGHRS; CDR2 reads YFSETQ. Trimming removed 4 bases from V and 5 bases from J, with 16 bases in between.

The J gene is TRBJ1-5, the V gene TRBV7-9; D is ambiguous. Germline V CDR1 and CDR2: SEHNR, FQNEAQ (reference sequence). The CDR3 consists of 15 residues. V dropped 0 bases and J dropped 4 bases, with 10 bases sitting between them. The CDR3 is CASSLALAGNQPQHF. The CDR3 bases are TGTGCCAGCAGCTTAGCTCTGGCAGGAAATCAGCCCCAGCATTTT.

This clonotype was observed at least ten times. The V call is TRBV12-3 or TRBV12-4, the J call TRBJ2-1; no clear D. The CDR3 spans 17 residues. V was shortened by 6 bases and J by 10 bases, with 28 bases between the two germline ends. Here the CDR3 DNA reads TGTGCCAGCAGCCCCGAGGACGGTGGTTGGGGTAACGTCGAGCAGTTCTTC. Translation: CASSPEDGGWGNVEQFF.

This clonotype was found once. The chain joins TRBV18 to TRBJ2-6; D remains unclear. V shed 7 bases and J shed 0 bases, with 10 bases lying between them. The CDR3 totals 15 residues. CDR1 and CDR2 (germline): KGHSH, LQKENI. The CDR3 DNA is TGTGCCAGCTTCACTTCCCTCTCTGGGGCCAACGTCCTGACTTTC. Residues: CASFTSLSGANVLTF.

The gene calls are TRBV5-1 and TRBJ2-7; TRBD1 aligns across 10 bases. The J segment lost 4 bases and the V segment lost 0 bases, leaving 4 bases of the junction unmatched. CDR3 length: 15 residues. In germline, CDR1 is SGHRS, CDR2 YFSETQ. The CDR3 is CASSLGTGGGYEQYF. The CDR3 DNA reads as TGCGCCAGCAGCTTGGGGACAGGGGGAGGGTACGAGCAGTACTTC.

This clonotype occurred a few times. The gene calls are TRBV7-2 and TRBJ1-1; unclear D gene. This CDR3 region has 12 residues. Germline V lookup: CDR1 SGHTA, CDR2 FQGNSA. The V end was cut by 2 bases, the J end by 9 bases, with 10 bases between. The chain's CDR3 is CASSLRRTQAFF. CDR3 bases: TGTGCCAGCAGCTTACGCAGAACCCAAGCTTTCTTT.

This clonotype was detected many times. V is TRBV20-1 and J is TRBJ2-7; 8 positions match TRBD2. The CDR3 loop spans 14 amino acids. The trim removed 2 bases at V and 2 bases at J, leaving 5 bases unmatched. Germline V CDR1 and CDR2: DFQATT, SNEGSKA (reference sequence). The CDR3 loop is CSARPAGAPYEQYF. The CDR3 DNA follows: TGCAGTGCTAGACCAGCGGGGGCCCCCTACGAGCAGTACTTC.

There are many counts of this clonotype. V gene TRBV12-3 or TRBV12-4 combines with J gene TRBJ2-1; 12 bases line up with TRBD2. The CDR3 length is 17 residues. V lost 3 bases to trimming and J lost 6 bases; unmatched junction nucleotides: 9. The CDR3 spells CASSLGLAGGSLNEQFF. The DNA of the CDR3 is TGTGCCAGCAGTTTGGGGCTAGCGGGGGGGTCTCTCAATGAGCAGTTCTTC.

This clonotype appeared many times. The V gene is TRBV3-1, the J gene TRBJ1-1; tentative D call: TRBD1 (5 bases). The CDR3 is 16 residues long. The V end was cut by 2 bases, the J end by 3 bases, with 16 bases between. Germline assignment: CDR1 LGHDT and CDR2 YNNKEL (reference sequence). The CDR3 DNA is TGTGCCAGCAGCCAAACCTCTCGGACAAAATACACTGAAGCTTTCTTT. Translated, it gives CASSQTSRTKYTEAFF.

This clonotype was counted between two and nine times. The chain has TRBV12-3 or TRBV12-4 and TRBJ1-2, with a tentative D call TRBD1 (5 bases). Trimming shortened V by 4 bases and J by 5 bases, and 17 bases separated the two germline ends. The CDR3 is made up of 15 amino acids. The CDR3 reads CASSSTPQGPYGYTF. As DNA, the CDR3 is TGTGCCAGCAGTTCCACCCCCCAGGGACCGTATGGCTACACCTTC.

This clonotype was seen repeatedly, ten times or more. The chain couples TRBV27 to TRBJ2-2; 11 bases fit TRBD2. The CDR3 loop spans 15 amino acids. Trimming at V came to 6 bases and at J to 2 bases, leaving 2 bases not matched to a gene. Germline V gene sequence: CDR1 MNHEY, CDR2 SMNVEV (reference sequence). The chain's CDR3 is CASRTSGANTGELFF. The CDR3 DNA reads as TGTGCCAGCAGGACTAGCGGGGCTAACACCGGGGAGCTGTTTTTT.

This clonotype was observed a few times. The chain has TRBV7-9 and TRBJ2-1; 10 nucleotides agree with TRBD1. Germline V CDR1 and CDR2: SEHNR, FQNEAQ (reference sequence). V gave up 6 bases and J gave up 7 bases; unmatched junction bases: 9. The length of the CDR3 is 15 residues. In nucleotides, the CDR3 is TGTGCCAGCAGTGGAAGACAGGGGGCGTATAATGAGCAGTTCTTC. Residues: CASSGRQGAYNEQFF.

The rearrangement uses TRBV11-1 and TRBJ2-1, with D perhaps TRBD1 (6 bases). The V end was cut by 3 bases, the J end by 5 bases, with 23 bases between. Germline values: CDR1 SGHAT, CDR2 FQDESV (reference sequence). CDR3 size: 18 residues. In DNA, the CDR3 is TGTGCCAGCAGCTTGGGGCTCAGGGGTGTGACCTTGGACAATGAGCAGTTCTTC. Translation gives CASSLGLRGVTLDNEQFF. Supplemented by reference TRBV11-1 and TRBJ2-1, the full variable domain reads EAEVAQSPRYKITEKSQAVAFWCDPISGHATLYWYRQILGQGPELLVQFQDESVVDDSQLPKDRFSAERLKGVDSTLKIQPAELGDSAMYLCASSLGLRGVTLDNEQFFGPGTRLTVL.

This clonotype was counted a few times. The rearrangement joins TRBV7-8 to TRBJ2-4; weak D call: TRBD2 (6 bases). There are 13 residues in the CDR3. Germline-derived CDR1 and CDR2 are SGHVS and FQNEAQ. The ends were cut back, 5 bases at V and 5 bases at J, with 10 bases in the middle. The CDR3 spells CASSSGPENIQYF. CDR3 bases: TGTGCCAGCAGCAGCGGGCCCGAAAACATTCAGTACTTC.